What follows describes a single TCR beta chain. Data came from immunoSEQ multiplex PCR; TCRdb stores just in-frame clones and leaves some out. Altogether about 36,000 clones are present, 89% being singletons, with the ten largest covering around 11%. This specimen comes from a study of T cell changes during pregnancy in multiple sclerosis. The receptor was isolated from a female donor with multiple sclerosis, enrolled in a pregnancy study. Specimen: CD8+ T cells from peripheral blood mononuclear cells, collected in the third trimester of pregnancy.

The CDR3 bases are TGTGCCAGCAGTGAAGGGTACGGTCGGAACACTGAAGCTTTCTTT. Its translation: CASSEGYGRNTEAFF. The rearrangement uses TRBV6-1 and TRBJ1-1; D unresolved. The CDR3 sequence is 15 residues long. In germline, CDR1 is MNHNS, CDR2 SASEGT. V lost 1 base, J lost 1 base, and 10 bases lay in between.